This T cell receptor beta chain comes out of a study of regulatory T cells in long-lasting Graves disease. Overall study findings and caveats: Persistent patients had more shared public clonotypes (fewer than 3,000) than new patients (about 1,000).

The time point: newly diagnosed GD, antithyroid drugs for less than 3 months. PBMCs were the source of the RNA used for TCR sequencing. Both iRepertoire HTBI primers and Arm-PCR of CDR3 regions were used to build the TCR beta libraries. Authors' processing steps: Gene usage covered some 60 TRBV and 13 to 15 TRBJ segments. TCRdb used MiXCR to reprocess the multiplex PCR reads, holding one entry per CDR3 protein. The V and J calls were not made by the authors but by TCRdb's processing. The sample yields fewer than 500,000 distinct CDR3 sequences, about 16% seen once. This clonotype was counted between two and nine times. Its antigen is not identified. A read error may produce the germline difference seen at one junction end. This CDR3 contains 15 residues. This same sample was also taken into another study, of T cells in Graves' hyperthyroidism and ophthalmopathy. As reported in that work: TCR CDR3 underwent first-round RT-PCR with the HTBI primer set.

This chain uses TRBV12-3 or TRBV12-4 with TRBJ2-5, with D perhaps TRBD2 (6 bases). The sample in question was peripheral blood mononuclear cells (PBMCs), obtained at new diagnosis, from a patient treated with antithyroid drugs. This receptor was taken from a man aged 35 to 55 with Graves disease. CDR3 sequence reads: CASNLHLPGGETQYF. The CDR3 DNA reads TGTGCCAGCAATTTACATCTCCCCGGGGGTGAGACCCAGTACTTC.